This record looks at one T cell receptor (beta chain) sequence and its context. Its antigen is currently unknown. The sample belongs to a study of T cell responses to AZD1222 COVID-19 vaccine. About the research overall: The study pooled second doses at about 4 or about 12 weeks. Overall study findings and caveats: There were mostly white British donors and more females than males, and clonal diversity was possibly underestimated. Repertoire collection took place solely once the T cell response had peaked. Variant regions that are unmutated are reportedly the target of nearly half of spike-specific TCRs.

Only in-frame clones appear in the TCRdb table, and some are missing; sequencing was by immunoSEQ multiplex PCR. Among roughly 99,000 clones listed, under 95% were seen once. Looked up from germline, CDR1 is ENHRY and CDR2 is SYGVKD. CDR3 length: 13 amino acids. The V gene lost 2 bases and the J gene lost 7 bases, with 9 bases spanning the gap. This chain joins TRBV10-3 and TRBJ2-1, with D tentatively TRBD1 (5 bases). This sequence was found in an adult in good health. Sequences were derived from peripheral blood, sampled on day 0 of AZD1222 vaccination. CDR3 residues: CAISEQGRNEQFF. CDR3 nucleotide sequence: TGTGCCATCAGTGAGCAGGGTCGTAATGAGCAGTTCTTC.